This T cell receptor (beta chain) was captured in a study of control samples from healthy donors and cancer patients. Data came from immunoSEQ multiplex PCR; TCRdb stores just in-frame clones and leaves some out. In the table there are 190,000 or so clones, about 93% of which are singletons. The germline V gene encodes CDR1 KGHSH and CDR2 LQKENI. V shed 0 bases and J 6 bases; nucleotides not matched to a gene: 10. The CDR3 has 16 amino acids. The source of this sequence is a man younger than 30 in good health. Material: blood. The chain uses TRBV18 and TRBJ1-2, with TRBD1 identical over 7 bases. CDR3 sequence reads: CASSPPGETGKNGYTF. The CDR3 DNA reads TGTGCCAGCTCACCACCGGGAGAGACAGGGAAGAATGGCTACACCTTC.